The sample holds many counts of the clone carrying this T cell receptor beta chain. Its antigen remains unidentified. This sample was included in a study of regulatory T cells in long-lasting Graves disease. Study-level information: Freshly diagnosed Graves' patients had used antithyroid drugs for under 3 months. Whole-study results and caveats: When disease was persistent, TRBV28, TRBJ1-2 and TRBJ2-5 were the favored segments. The study examined only peripheral blood, not thyroid tissue.

After removal of 0 bases from V and 5 bases from J, the junction contained 9 bases not matched to a gene. The CDR3 has 16 residues. Per the germline V gene, CDR1 is DFQATT and CDR2 is SNEGSKA (reference sequence). Described time point: newly diagnosed GD, antithyroid drugs for less than 3 months. RNA extracted from PBMCs served as the sequencing template. EDTA tubes collected roughly 9.6 milliliters of peripheral blood. With iRepertoire HTBI primers and Arm-PCR of CDR3 regions, TCR beta libraries were built. Each CDR3 protein gets one entry after TCRdb re-called the multiplex PCR reads with MiXCR. The repertoire includes about 240,000 distinct CDR3 sequences, 20% to 25% of them detected once, and more than 11% sits in the top ten.

The genes are TRBV20-1 and TRBJ2-5, with 10 positions matching TRBD1. The sequence was obtained from a female donor with Graves disease. The specimen was peripheral blood mononuclear cells (PBMCs), collected at new diagnosis, from a patient treated with antithyroid drugs. The CDR3 nucleotides are TGCAGTGCTAGAGATTTCTGGGACAGGGGAAAGGAGACCCAGTACTTC. Amino acids: CSARDFWDRGKETQYF.